This passage covers 12 T cell receptor beta chains from one sample sequenced in a study of blood T cell repertoires in COVID-19. Libraries were prepared by immunoSEQ multiplex PCR; TCRdb keeps only in-frame clonotypes and omits some of them. The sample holds 17,000 or so clones, about 90% seen once. Sequenced: peripheral blood. These receptors originate from a man aged 50 to 59 with active COVID-19.

The rearrangement links TRBV4-1 to TRBJ2-7; TRBD1 aligns across 10 bases. J was trimmed by 3 bases and V by 0 bases; bases with no gene match: 5. The germline V gene encodes CDR1 MGHRA and CDR2 YSYEKL. This CDR3 has 16 amino acids. This CDR3 reads CASSQESRDRGYEQYF. DNA for the CDR3: TGCGCCAGCAGCCAAGAGAGCCGGGACAGGGGCTACGAGCAGTACTTC.

This clone has only one observation. V and J are TRBV6-2 or TRBV6-3 and TRBJ1-3; D gene unclear. The germline CDR1 and CDR2 sequences are MNHEY and SVGEGT. This CDR3 has 16 amino acids. V was cut by 5 bases and J by 0 bases, with 14 bases left in between. The CDR3 bases are TGTGCCAGCAGTCAACAGAGACGGAACTCTGGAAACACCATATATTTT. This codes for CASSQQRRNSGNTIYF.

This chain links TRBV4-2 with TRBJ2-1; D gene uncertain. V lost 5 bases and J 6 bases, leaving 11 bases between the germline ends. Germline V gene lookup returns CDR1 LGHNA and CDR2 YNFKEQ. The CDR3 covers 13 residues. The CDR3 loop is CASSSRPSNEQFF. CDR3 sequence (DNA): TGTGCCAGCAGCTCCCGCCCGAGCAATGAGCAGTTCTTC.

The V call is TRBV16, the J call TRBJ2-5, with TRBD2 identical over 8 bases. Germline lookup yields CDR1 KGHSY and CDR2 FQNENV. Trimming removed 1 base from V and 7 bases from J; junction bases left unmatched: 11. The CDR3 runs to 16 residues. CDR3 in amino acids: CASSQYISGTSGTQYF. CDR3 in DNA: TGTGCCAGCAGCCAATATATTAGCGGGACCAGTGGGACCCAGTACTTC.

The chain couples TRBV27 to TRBJ2-1; 7 nucleotides agree with TRBD1. With V trimmed by 7 bases and J by 4 bases, 16 bases remained unmatched. Germline CDR1 and CDR2: MNHEY and SMNVEV (reference sequence). This CDR3 is built from 17 residues. This CDR3 is CASKLLLRGPLYNEQFF. The CDR3 DNA is TGTGCCAGCAAGCTCCTTCTGAGGGGGCCTCTTTACAATGAGCAGTTCTTC.

CDR3 sequence: CASSYWGQTYEQYF. CDR3 sequence (DNA): TGTGCCAGCAGTTACTGGGGACAGACCTACGAGCAGTACTTC. V gene TRBV6-6 combines with J gene TRBJ2-7; 7 bases are shared with TRBD1. Germline-derived CDR1 and CDR2 are MNHNY and SVGAGI (reference sequence). V dropped 1 base and J dropped 2; count of bases not matched to a gene: 2. CDR3 length: 14 amino acids.

V gene TRBV28 combines with J gene TRBJ1-4, with D maybe TRBD1 (5 bases). This CDR3 has 16 amino acids. Trimming shortened V by 6 bases and J by 7 bases, and 21 bases separated the two germline ends. Germline V lookup: CDR1 MDHEN, CDR2 SYDVKM. In nucleotides, the CDR3 is TGTGCCAGCAGCTTACCGGCGGGGGGTGAAGGTGAAAAACTGTTTTTT. It yields the protein CASSLPAGGEGEKLFF.

V is TRBV3-1 (or the pseudogene TRBV3-2) and J is TRBJ2-3; 14 bases align to TRBD2. CDR1 and CDR2 (germline): LGHDT, YNNKEL (reference sequence). J lost 4 bases, V lost 2 bases, and 5 bases had no gene match. The CDR3 consists of 17 residues. CDR3 protein: CASSQPTGLAGADTQYF. CDR3 sequence (DNA): TGTGCCAGCAGCCAACCTACGGGACTAGCGGGAGCAGATACGCAGTATTTT.

The chain carries TRBV6-5 and TRBJ1-1; D not resolved. CDR3 length: 14 amino acids. The V end was cut by 5 bases, the J end by 0 bases, with 10 bases between. The germline CDR1 and CDR2 sequences are MNHEY and SVGAGI. The CDR3 region is CASSPRSMNTEAFF. The CDR3 DNA reads TGTGCCAGCAGTCCCAGGTCAATGAACACTGAAGCTTTCTTT.

The chain links TRBV25-1 to TRBJ1-1; D call uncertain. Germline-derived CDR1 and CDR2 are MGHDK and SYGVNS. V was clipped by 5 bases and J by 1 base, with 11 bases between them. The CDR3 runs 14 residues. CDR3 residues: CASSTHGRNTEAFF. Here the CDR3 DNA reads TGTGCCAGCAGTACCCACGGGAGGAACACTGAAGCTTTCTTT.

The V call is TRBV3-1 (or the pseudogene TRBV3-2), the J call TRBJ1-2; no definite D call. The CDR3 length is 13 residues. Looked up from germline, CDR1 is LGHDT and CDR2 is YNNKEL (reference sequence). Trimming took 4 bases from V and 2 from J, leaving 8 bases between them. The DNA of the CDR3 is TGTGCCAGCAGCCGCTCAGAAAACTATGGCTACACCTTC. Translating gives CASSRSENYGYTF.

J is TRBJ1-2 and V is TRBV6-5, with 10 bases fitting TRBD1. Unmatched junction bases numbered 5, after V lost 0 bases and J lost 4 bases. Germline CDR1 reads MNHEY; CDR2 reads SVGAGI. This CDR3 contains 16 residues. The CDR3 is CASSYSRTGGGYGYTF. CDR3 coding DNA: TGTGCCAGCAGTTACTCGAGGACAGGGGGGGGCTATGGCTACACCTTC.